The 17 T cell receptor beta chains in this list originate from one sample, sequenced in a study of radiation and T cells in renal cell carcinoma. Noted time point: blood 4 weeks post-SBRT, at nephrectomy. Treatment reported: 15 Gy SBRT to primary tumor, nephrectomy 4 weeks later. Only in-frame clones appear in the TCRdb table, and some are missing; sequencing was by immunoSEQ multiplex PCR. Of over 25,000 clones detected, 81% appear once; the ten largest clones hold 30% to 35%. The sequences come from blood, collected from a patient whose treatment included radiotherapy and nephrectomy. Every receptor here comes from a man aged 55 to 69 with renal cell carcinoma.

This chain connects TRBV7-9 to TRBJ1-6; D is undetermined. CDR1 is SEHNR and CDR2 is FQNEAQ in the germline V gene (reference sequence). Trimming left V 5 bases short and J 7 bases short, with 21 bases between. The CDR3 spans 17 residues. The CDR3 reads CASSPRVGSGPNSPLHF. For the CDR3, the DNA is TGTGCCAGCAGCCCCCGCGTTGGGTCAGGCCCAAATTCACCCCTCCACTTT.

On this clone itself: The CDR3 end shows no conserved phenylalanine or tryptophan, and so a read error is likely. Here the CDR3 reads CASSLTGTGYEQYS. For the CDR3, the DNA is TGTGCCAGCAGCTTAACCGGGACAGGCTACGAGCAGTACTCC. V is TRBV7-9 and J is TRBJ2-7, with 8 bases aligning to TRBD1. The CDR3 is 14 residues long. Trimming cost V 2 bases and J 3 bases; bases outside gene matches: 3. Germline values: CDR1 SEHNR, CDR2 FQNEAQ (reference sequence).

This clone has a handful of counts. The chain employs TRBV5-1 and TRBJ1-1, with 7 nucleotides matching TRBD1. The V gene end was trimmed by 2 bases and the J gene end by 3 bases; junction bases not matched to a gene: 4. The CDR3 has 14 residues. Germline CDR1 reads SGHRS; CDR2 reads YFSETQ. The CDR3 loop is CASSLQGLDTEAFF. The CDR3 coding sequence is TGCGCCAGCAGCTTACAGGGGTTGGACACTGAAGCTTTCTTT.

The rearrangement links TRBV5-4 to TRBJ2-3; D might be TRBD2 (6 bases). This CDR3 spans 15 amino acids. Trimming cost V 0 bases and J 4 bases, with 12 bases left between them. Germline values: CDR1 SGHNT, CDR2 YYREEE (reference sequence). In nucleotides, the CDR3 is TGTGCCAGCAGCTTGGTGGTGACTAGGGCAGATACGCAGTATTTT. Its translation: CASSLVVTRADTQYF.

This clone was picked up one time. The chain employs TRBV11-1 and TRBJ2-2; D remains ambiguous. CDR1 and CDR2 (germline): SGHAT, FQDESV (reference sequence). The V gene lost 5 bases and the J gene lost 3 bases, with 19 bases spanning the gap. The CDR3 consists of 17 residues. The CDR3 sequence is CASSPAPGDKHTGELFF. The CDR3 DNA reads as TGTGCCAGCAGCCCGGCCCCCGGCGACAAACACACCGGGGAGCTGTTTTTT.

This chain connects TRBV21-1 to TRBJ2-7. TRBV21-1 corresponds to a pseudogene. CDR3 length: 16 amino acids. In nucleotides, the CDR3 is TGTGCCAGCAGCAATGGGGGGGACAGTAGATTCTACGAGCAGTACTTC. This translates into CASSNGGDSRFYEQYF.

The chain has TRBV7-6 and TRBJ2-1, with 8 bases that match TRBD2. CDR3 length equals 16 residues. With V trimmed by 5 bases and J by 0 bases, 6 bases remained unmatched. Germline V lookup: CDR1 SGHVS, CDR2 FNYEAQ. The CDR3 sequence: CASSRTSGSSYNEQFF. The CDR3 nucleotides read TGTGCCAGCAGCAGAACTAGCGGCAGCTCCTACAATGAGCAGTTCTTC.

The V and J genes are TRBV7-3 and TRBJ2-7; D may correspond to TRBD1 or TRBD2 (5 bases each). V lost 5 bases and J 4 bases, leaving 18 bases between the germline ends. Germline lookup yields CDR1 SGHTA and CDR2 FQGTGA. The CDR3 is 15 residues long. The CDR3 DNA reads TGTGCCAGCAGCCCCCTAGCAGGGATCGTATACGAGCAGTACTTC. Protein product: CASSPLAGIVYEQYF. The full variable domain, in which reference TRBV7-3 and TRBJ2-7 provide the parts outside the CDR3, is GAGVSQTPSNKVTEKGKYVELRCDPISGHTALYWYRQSLGQGPEFLIYFQGTGAADDSGLPNDRFFAVRPEGSVSTLKIQRTERGDSAVYLCASSPLAGIVYEQYFGPGTRLTVT.

The V call is TRBV5-1, the J call TRBJ1-4; D unclear. The V gene lost 0 bases and the J gene lost 8 bases, with 11 bases spanning the gap. The CDR3 extends over 14 amino acids. Germline V gene lookup returns CDR1 SGHRS and CDR2 YFSETQ. The CDR3 loop is CASSLVSGPEKLFF. The CDR3 nucleotides are TGCGCCAGCAGCTTGGTTTCAGGACCCGAAAAACTGTTTTTT.

The V gene is TRBV5-6, the J gene TRBJ1-2; TRBD1 is a possible D gene (6 bases). V gave up 3 bases and J gave up 4 bases, with 10 bases separating them. In germline, CDR1 is SGHDT, CDR2 YYEEEE. The CDR3 consists of 13 residues. This chain's CDR3 is CASSSGTSYGYTF. DNA of the CDR3: TGTGCCAGCAGCTCCGGGACAAGCTATGGCTACACCTTC.

This rearrangement joins TRBV5-6 to TRBJ2-7, with D perhaps TRBD2 (6 bases). The V end was cut by 2 bases, the J end by 7 bases, with 7 bases between. The CDR3 totals 11 residues. Germline lookup yields CDR1 SGHDT and CDR2 YYEEEE. DNA for the CDR3: TGTGCCAGCAGCTTCCGGGGGGAGCAGTACTTC. It is translated as CASSFRGEQYF.

This clone was counted a few times. This sequence joins TRBV9 and TRBJ1-4; TRBD1 matches 10 bases. CDR1 and CDR2 from the germline V gene are SGDLS and YYNGEE. V shed 3 bases and J 7 bases; nucleotides not matched to a gene: 3. This CDR3 has 14 amino acids. The CDR3 bases are TGTGCCAGCAGCGCGGGACAGGGGCTTGAAAAACTGTTTTTT. Encoded protein: CASSAGQGLEKLFF.

V and J are TRBV10-3 and TRBJ1-1, with a possible D match to TRBD1 (5 bases). The germline V gene encodes CDR1 ENHRY and CDR2 SYGVKD. CDR3 length: 17 amino acids. The germline V and J ends were trimmed by 0 bases and 7 bases, with 21 bases remaining between them. The chain's CDR3 is CAISESNPVRDAIEAFF. In DNA, the CDR3 is TGTGCCATCAGTGAGTCGAATCCGGTACGGGACGCAATTGAAGCTTTCTTT.

The J gene is TRBJ1-3, the V gene TRBV6-5, with D uncertain. CDR1 MNHEY and CDR2 SVGAGI come from the germline V gene. Trimming stripped 7 bases from V and 2 bases from J, with 12 bases between. The CDR3 length is 14 residues. CDR3 region: CASTELDPGNTIYF. As DNA, the CDR3 is TGTGCCAGCACCGAATTGGATCCTGGAAACACCATATATTTT.

The rearrangement joins TRBV9 to TRBJ2-1; 11 nucleotides match TRBD2. J was trimmed by 4 bases and V by 6 bases; bases with no gene match: 18. The CDR3 is made up of 19 amino acids. Germline V gives CDR1 SGDLS, CDR2 YYNGEE. The CDR3 bases are TGTGCCAGCAATAGTCAAGTGCTAGCGGGAGGCGGGGGGTACAATGAGCAGTTCTTC. This sequence encodes CASNSQVLAGGGGYNEQFF.

This clone is medium-sized (0.01 to 0.1%) within its sample. The chain couples TRBV27 to TRBJ2-4; perhaps TRBD2 as D (5 bases). CDR1 and CDR2 (germline): MNHEY, SMNVEV (reference sequence). The CDR3 sequence is 15 residues long. Deletions cut 3 bases from V and 2 bases from J, with 11 bases between. The CDR3 reads CASSFLARTKNIQYF. Written as DNA, the CDR3 is TGTGCCAGCAGTTTTCTAGCTAGAACCAAAAACATTCAGTACTTC.

The V and J genes are TRBV5-6 and TRBJ2-7, with a tentative D call TRBD1 (6 bases). Per the germline V gene, CDR1 is SGHDT and CDR2 is YYEEEE. The CDR3 spans 14 residues. The V end was cut by 8 bases, the J end by 0 bases, with 15 bases between. The CDR3 DNA reads as TGTGCCAGTGCCGGGACACCCGCCTCCTACGAGCAGTACTTC. Protein: CASAGTPASYEQYF.